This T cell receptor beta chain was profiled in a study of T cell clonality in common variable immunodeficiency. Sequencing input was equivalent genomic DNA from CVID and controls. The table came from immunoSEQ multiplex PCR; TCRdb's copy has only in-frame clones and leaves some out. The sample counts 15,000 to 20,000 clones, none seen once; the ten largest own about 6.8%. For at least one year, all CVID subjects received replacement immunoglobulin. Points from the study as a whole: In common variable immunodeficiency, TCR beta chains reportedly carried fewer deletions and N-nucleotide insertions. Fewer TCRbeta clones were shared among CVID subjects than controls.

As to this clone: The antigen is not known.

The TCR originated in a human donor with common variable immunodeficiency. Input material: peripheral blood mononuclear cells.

This CDR3 reads CASSYKEGQGSNQPQHF. The CDR3 bases that were read are TGTGCCAGCAGTTATAAGGAGGGACAGGGGAGCAATCAGCCC. The chain employs TRBV6-2 or TRBV6-3 and TRBJ1-5; TRBD1 agrees at 10 bases. The read stops 3 residues short of the end of the CDR3; the missing end is completed from the germline J gene. The CDR3 is 17 residues long. Unmatched junction bases numbered 6, after V lost 3 bases and J lost 1 base. From germline, CDR1 is MNHEY and CDR2 SVGEGT.